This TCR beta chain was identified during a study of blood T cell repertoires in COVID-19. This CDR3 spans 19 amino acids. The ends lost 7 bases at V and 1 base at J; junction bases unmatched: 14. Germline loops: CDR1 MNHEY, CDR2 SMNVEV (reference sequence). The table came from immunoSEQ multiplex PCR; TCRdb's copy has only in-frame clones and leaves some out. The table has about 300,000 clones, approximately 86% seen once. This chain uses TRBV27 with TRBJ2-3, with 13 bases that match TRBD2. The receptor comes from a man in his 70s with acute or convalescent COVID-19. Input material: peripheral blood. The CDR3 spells CASMTLWTSGGPGTDTQYF. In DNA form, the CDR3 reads TGTGCCAGCATGACCTTATGGACTAGCGGGGGACCGGGCACAGATACGCAGTATTTT.